This TCR beta chain was identified during a study of regulatory dendritic cells for organ transplantation (TCRdb year 2017). Broadly, across the study: TCRbeta repertoires were sequenced from sorted naive and memory CD4+ and CD8+ T cells before and after allostimulation with regulatory or mature dendritic cells.

On this clone itself: Its antigen is currently not known. Base qualities are not provided; no much larger clone lies one nucleotide away.

A multiplexed two-step PCR with Vbeta-specific forward primers and Jbeta-specific reverse primers was used to amplify the TCRbeta CDR3 regions. The TCRbeta libraries were sequenced on an Illumina instrument via the immunoSEQ service. Per the source publication's procedure: V, D and J genes were assigned using IMGT annotation, and counts were corrected for multiplex PCR bias using synthetic CDR3 analogues. In the immunoSEQ Analyzer, repertoire clonality was calculated as one minus normalized Shannon entropy. Clonal expansion was defined by Fisher's exact test with Benjamini-Hochberg false discovery rate control, using two-tailed P<0.01. TCRdb stores this immuneACCESS table with in-frame sequences only. Part of the clones is absent; in the studies checked, under half of the shortfall reflects unresolved V genes, and no reason is known for the rest. V, J and clone size are taken as reported in that table, and D and trimming were inferred from the DNA itself. Recorded for this sample are 25,000 to 30,000 clones; about 79% of them occurred a single time. The ten top clones hold less than 2.5% of the sample.

FACS was used to sort CD4+ or CD8+ cells into naive T cells (CD45RA+) and memory T cells (CD45RO+). The T cells used for TCR sequencing were obtained from two healthy control subjects. Sorted T cell subsets that were not stimulated were used as baseline controls for the mixed lymphocyte reactions. The Qiagen DNeasy Blood & Tissue Kit was used for extraction of genomic DNA. The CDR3 measures 15 amino acids from cysteine to phenylalanine. The read is trimmed to its CDR3 DNA, 45 bases read in frame from base 1. From a lookup of the germline V gene, CDR1 and CDR2 are SGHRS and YFSETQ. V sheds 4 bases and J sheds 0 bases, leaving 10 bases between their ends. The study at large found these results: Highly diverse repertoires were observed in naive CD4+ and CD8+ T cells, whereas lower diversity was observed in memory cells, and the most oligoclonal repertoires were found in memory CD8+ cells. Expansion of memory CD8+ clones was induced by allostimulation in both subjects, but more limited expansion appeared to be induced by regulatory dendritic cells than by mature dendritic cells. Among the resting subsets, memory CD8+ T cells contained the most alloreactive TCR clonotypes. Only a couple of subjects were sequenced, and the authors noted considerable between-individual heterogeneity in the alloreactive memory CD8+ T cell pool.

The clonotype comes from a human donor in good health. Specimen: memory CD4+ T cells from blood. The cell subset or site tag for this specimen amounts to: CD45RO+ memory T cells. The rearranged segments are TRBV5-1 and TRBJ1-4, and perhaps TRBD1 as D gene, on 5 matching bases. The DNA sequence is as follows: TGCGCCAGCAGCGGGCAGGGTTCAACTAATGAAAAACTGTTTTTT. Its protein is CASSGQGSTNEKLFF.